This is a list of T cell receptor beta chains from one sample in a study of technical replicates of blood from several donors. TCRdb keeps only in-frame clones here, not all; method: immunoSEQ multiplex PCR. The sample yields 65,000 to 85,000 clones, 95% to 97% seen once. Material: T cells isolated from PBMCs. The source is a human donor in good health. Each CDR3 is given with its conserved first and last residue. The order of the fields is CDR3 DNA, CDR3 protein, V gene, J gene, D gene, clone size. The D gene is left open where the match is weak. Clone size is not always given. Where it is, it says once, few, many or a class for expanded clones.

TGTGCCAGCAGCTCAGGCCTTCTAAGCACAGATACGCAGTATTTT	CASSSGLLSTDTQYF	TRBV7-7	TRBJ2-3	-	-
TGTGCCAGCAGTCTTACATCATTCTACACTGGGGGGGATGAAAAACTGTTTTTT	CASSLTSFYTGGDEKLFF	TRBV27	TRBJ1-4	-	-
TGTGCCAGCAGCTTAAGGGACATCAATGAGCAGTTCTTC	CASSLRDINEQFF	TRBV11-2	TRBJ2-1	-	-
TGTGCCAGTGCTACCACTAGCGGTGAACACGAGCAGTACTTC	CASATTSGEHEQYF	TRBV19	TRBJ2-7	TRBD2	-
TGTGCCAGTAGTACCGACAGGGGCTTAACCCCTGAAGCTTTCTTT	CASSTDRGLTPEAFF	TRBV19	TRBJ1-1	TRBD1	-
TGCGCCAGCAGCAACTACAGGGGAAGCACAGATACGCAGTATTTT	CASSNYRGSTDTQYF	TRBV4-3	TRBJ2-3	TRBD1	-
TGTGCCAGCAGCTCGCGACGGAGCGCCTACGAGCAGTACTTC	CASSSRRSAYEQYF	TRBV5-6	TRBJ2-7	-	-
TGTGCCAGCAGCAATCCTAGCGGGAGGGCGGAGACCCAGTACTTC	CASSNPSGRAETQYF	TRBV7-8	TRBJ2-5	TRBD2	-
TGTGCCAGTAGCCACCGGGGTATCGCTGAAGCTTTCTTT	CASSHRGIAEAFF	TRBV19	TRBJ1-1	-	once
TGTGCCAGCAGCTCCCAGGACAGAAACAATGAGCAGTTCTTC	CASSSQDRNNEQFF	TRBV7-8	TRBJ2-1	-	-
TGTGCCAGCAGCTCCGGGACTTTGGGTCAGCCCCAGCATTTT	CASSSGTLGQPQHF	TRBV7-9	TRBJ1-5	-	-
TGTGCCAGTAGTATAACAGGGGCTAACACCATATATTTT	CASSITGANTIYF	TRBV19	TRBJ1-3	TRBD1	-
TGTGCCAGCAGCTTAACTCTAGCGGGAGGAGCCTACAATGAGCAGTTCTTC	CASSLTLAGGAYNEQFF	TRBV11-2	TRBJ2-1	TRBD2	-
TGTGCCACCACGACAGTTTTATACGAGCAGTACTTC	CATTTVLYEQYF	TRBV25-1	TRBJ2-7	-	-
TGTGCCAGCAGCTTGGTAGGCCGCGGAGAGGAAAAACTGTTTTTT	CASSLVGRGEEKLFF	TRBV5-6	TRBJ1-4	-	-
TGCGCCAGCAGCCAAGCGGGAGGGCCGGTCGAGCAGTACTTC	CASSQAGGPVEQYF	TRBV4-1	TRBJ2-7	TRBD2	once
TGTGCCAGCAGCGGACGGGAAAGCTCCTACAATGAGCAGTTCTTC	CASSGRESSYNEQFF	TRBV9	TRBJ2-1	-	-
TGCGCCAGCAGTGAGTACGGGACAGGGGAGGGAGAGCAGTACTTC	CASSEYGTGEGEQYF	TRBV10-1	TRBJ2-7	TRBD1	-
TGTGCCAGTAGTAATGGGGGGGCCGGCGACTATGGCTACACCTTC	CASSNGGAGDYGYTF	TRBV19	TRBJ1-2	-	-
TGTGCCAGCAGCCCTACACAGGGGAGAAGTGTAGAGACCCAGTACTTC	CASSPTQGRSVETQYF	TRBV11-3	TRBJ2-5	TRBD1	-
TGCGCCAGCAGTGACGCGGGACAGGGAGTTTATGAAAAACTGTTTTTT	CASSDAGQGVYEKLFF	TRBV10-2	TRBJ1-4	TRBD1	-
TGTGCCACCAGCAGAGTCGCAGTGCTCAATCAGCCCCAGCATTTT	CATSRVAVLNQPQHF	TRBV15	TRBJ1-5	-	-